This T cell receptor (beta chain) comes out of a study of T cell responses to AZD1222 COVID-19 vaccine. About the research overall: Samples with a second dose at about 4 or about 12 weeks were pooled together.

The V and J ends lost 5 bases and 9 bases, in that order; junction bases with no gene match: 13. Germline V gene lookup returns CDR1 SGHVS and CDR2 FQNEAQ. The CDR3 is 15 residues long. This clone has a handful of counts. Its antigen is not known. Produced via immunoSEQ multiplex PCR; TCRdb's table is partial and in-frame only. The data show roughly 160,000 clones, more than 85% seen once. Overall study findings and caveats: It was only after the peak T cell response that any repertoires were sampled. Along spike, vaccine-associated CD4 TCRs were found throughout, with dominance at 160-218 and 743-854.

Sequenced here: peripheral blood, sampled on day 0 of AZD1222 vaccination. The J gene is TRBJ2-1, the V gene TRBV7-8, with 7 bases aligning to TRBD1. The source of this sequence is an adult in good health. The CDR3 DNA sequence: TGTGCCAGCAGCAGAAAACTACAGGGGTATGCTGAGCAGTTCTTC. It translates to CASSRKLQGYAEQFF.